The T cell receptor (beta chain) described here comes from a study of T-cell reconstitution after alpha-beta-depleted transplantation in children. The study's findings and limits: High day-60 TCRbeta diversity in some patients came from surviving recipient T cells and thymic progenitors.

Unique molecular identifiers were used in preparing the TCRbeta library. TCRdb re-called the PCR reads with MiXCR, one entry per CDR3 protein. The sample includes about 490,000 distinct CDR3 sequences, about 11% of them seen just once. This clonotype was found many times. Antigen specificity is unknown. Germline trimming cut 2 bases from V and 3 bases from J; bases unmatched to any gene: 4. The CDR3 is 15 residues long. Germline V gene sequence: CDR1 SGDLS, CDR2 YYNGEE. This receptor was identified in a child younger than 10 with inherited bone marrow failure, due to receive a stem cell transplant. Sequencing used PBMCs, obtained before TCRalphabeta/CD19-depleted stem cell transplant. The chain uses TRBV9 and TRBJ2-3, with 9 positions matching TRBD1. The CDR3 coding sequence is TGTGCCAGCAGCGTCGGACAGGGGTGGACAGATACGCAGTATTTT. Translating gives CASSVGQGWTDTQYF.